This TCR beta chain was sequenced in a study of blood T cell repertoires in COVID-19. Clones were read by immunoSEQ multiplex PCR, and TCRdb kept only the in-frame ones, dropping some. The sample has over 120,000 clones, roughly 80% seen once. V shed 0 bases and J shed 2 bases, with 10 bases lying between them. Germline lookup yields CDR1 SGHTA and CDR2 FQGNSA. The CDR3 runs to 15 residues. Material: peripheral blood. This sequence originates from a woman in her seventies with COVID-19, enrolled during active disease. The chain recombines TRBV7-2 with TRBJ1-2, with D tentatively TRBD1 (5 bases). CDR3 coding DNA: TGTGCCAGCAGCTTAGCTGTGGCAGGGAACTATGGCTACACCTTC. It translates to CASSLAVAGNYGYTF.